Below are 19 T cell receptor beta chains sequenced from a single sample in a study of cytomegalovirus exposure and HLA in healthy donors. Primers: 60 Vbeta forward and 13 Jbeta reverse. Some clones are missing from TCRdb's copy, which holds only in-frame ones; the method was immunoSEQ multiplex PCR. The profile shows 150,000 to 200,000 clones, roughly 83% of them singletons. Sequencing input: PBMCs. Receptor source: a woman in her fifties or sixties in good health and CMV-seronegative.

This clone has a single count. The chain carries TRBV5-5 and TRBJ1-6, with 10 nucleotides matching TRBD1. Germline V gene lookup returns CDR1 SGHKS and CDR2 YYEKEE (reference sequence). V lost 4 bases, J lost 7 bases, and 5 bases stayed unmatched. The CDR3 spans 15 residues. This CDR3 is CASSDTGQGNSPLHF. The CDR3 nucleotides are TGTGCCAGCAGCGACACGGGACAGGGGAATTCACCCCTCCACTTT.

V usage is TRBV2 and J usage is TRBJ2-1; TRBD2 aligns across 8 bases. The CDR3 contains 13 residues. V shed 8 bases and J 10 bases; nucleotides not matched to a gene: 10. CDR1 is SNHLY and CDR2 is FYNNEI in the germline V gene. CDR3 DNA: TGTGCCAGCGTAGCGGGAACGGTGAGGGAGCAGTTCTTC. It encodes CASVAGTVREQFF.

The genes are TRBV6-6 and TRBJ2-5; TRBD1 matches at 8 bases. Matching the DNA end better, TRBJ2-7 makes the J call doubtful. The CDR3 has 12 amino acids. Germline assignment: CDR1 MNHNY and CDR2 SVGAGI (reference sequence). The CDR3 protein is CASRDRDYEQYF. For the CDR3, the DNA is TGTGCCAGCAGGGACAGGGACTACGAGCAGTACTTC.

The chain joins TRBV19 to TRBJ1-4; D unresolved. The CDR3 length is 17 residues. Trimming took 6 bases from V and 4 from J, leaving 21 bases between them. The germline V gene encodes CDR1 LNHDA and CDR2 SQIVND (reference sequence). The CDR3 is CASSQLTGGGINEKLFF. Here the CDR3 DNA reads TGTGCCAGTAGCCAACTAACCGGAGGAGGGATTAATGAAAAACTGTTTTTT.

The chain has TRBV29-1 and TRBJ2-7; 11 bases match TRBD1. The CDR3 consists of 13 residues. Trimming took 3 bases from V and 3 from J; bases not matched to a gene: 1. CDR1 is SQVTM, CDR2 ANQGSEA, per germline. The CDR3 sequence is CSVDGTGGYEQYF. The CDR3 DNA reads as TGCAGCGTTGATGGGACAGGGGGCTACGAGCAGTACTTC.

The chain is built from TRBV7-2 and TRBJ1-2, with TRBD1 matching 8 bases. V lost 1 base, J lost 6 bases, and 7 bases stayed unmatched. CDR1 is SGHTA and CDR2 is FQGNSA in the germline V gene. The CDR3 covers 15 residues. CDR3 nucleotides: TGTGCCAGCAGCTTAGTCAGAAGACAGGGGAATGGCTACACCTTC. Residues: CASSLVRRQGNGYTF.

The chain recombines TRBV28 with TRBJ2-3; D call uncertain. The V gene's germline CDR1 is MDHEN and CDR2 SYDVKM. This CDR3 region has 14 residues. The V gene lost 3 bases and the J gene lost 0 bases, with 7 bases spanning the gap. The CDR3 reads CASSFPGSTDTQYF. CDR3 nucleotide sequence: TGTGCCAGCAGTTTCCCAGGTAGCACAGATACGCAGTATTTT.

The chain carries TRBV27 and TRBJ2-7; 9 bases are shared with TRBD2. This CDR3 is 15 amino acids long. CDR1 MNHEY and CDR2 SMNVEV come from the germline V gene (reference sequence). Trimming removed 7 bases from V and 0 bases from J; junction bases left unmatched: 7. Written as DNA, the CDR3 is TGTGCCAGCATGAAGCGGGGGGACCTCTCCTACGAGCAGTACTTC. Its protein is CASMKRGDLSYEQYF.

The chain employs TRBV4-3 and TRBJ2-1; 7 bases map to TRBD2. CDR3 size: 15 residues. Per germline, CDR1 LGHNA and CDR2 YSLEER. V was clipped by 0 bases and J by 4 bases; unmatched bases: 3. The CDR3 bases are TGCGCCAGCAGCCAAGAAACAGCGGGGTACAATGAGCAGTTCTTC. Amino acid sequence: CASSQETAGYNEQFF.

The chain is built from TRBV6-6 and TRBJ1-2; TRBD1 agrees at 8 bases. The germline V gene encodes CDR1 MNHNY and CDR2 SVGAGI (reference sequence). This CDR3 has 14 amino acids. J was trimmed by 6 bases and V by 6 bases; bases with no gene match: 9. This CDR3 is CASRGQAGRNGYTF. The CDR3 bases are TGTGCCAGCAGGGGACAGGCCGGGAGGAATGGCTACACCTTC.

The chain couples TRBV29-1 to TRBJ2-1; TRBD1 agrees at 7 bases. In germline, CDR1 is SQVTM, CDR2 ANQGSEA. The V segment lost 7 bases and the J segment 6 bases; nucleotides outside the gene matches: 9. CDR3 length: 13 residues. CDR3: CSATGTVGNEQFF. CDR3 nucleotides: TGCAGCGCTACGGGGACAGTCGGCAATGAGCAGTTCTTC.

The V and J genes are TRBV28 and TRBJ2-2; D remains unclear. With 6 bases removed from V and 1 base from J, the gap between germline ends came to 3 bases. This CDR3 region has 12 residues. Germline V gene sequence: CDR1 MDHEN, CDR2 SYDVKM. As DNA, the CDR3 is TGTGCCAGCAGCTTGAACACCGGGGAGCTGTTTTTT. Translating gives CASSLNTGELFF.

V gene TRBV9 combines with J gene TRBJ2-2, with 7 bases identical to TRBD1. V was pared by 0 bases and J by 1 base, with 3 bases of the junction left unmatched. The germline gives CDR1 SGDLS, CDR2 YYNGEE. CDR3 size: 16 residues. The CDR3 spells CASSVARGLNTGELFF. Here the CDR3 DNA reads TGTGCCAGCAGCGTAGCGAGGGGGCTGAACACCGGGGAGCTGTTTTTT.

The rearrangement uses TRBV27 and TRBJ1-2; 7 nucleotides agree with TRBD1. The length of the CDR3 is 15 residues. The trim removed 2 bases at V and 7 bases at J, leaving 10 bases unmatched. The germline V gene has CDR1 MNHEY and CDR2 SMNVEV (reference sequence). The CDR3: CASSLVPGQIIGYTF. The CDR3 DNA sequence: TGTGCCAGCAGTTTAGTACCGGGACAGATAATTGGCTACACCTTC.

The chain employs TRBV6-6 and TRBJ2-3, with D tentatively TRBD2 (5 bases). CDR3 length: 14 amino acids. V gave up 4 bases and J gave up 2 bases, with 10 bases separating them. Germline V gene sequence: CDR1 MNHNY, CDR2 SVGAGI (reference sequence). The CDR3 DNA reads TGTGCCAGCAGTTCCCCGGGATCCACAGATACGCAGTATTTT. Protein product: CASSSPGSTDTQYF.

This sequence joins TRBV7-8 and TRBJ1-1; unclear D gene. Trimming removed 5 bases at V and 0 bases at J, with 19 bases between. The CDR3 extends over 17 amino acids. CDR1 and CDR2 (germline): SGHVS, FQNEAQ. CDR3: CASSPYILAGLNTEAFF. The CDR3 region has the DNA TGTGCCAGCAGCCCGTATATACTAGCGGGGTTGAACACTGAAGCTTTCTTT.

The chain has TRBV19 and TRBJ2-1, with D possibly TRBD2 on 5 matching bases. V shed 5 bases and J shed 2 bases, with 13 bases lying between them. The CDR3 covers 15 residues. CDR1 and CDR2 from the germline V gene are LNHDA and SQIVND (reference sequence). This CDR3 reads CASSPSGNTYNEQFF. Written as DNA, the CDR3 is TGTGCCAGTAGTCCCTCGGGGAACACCTACAATGAGCAGTTCTTC.

The CDR3 spells CASSLETDYGYTF. The CDR3 nucleotides are TGTGCCAGCAGCTTAGAGACAGACTATGGCTACACCTTC. The V and J genes are TRBV11-1 and TRBJ1-2; possible D gene TRBD1, 5 bases. V lost 1 base and J 3 bases, leaving 6 bases between the germline ends. CDR3 length equals 13 residues. Per the germline V gene, CDR1 is SGHAT and CDR2 is FQDESV (reference sequence).

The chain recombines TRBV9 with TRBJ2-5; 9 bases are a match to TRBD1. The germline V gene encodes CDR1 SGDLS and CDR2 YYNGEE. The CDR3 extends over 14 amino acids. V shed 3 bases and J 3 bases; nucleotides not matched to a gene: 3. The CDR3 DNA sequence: TGTGCCAGCAGCGCCGGGACAGGGAAAGAGACCCAGTACTTC. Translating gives CASSAGTGKETQYF.